The rows below give T cell receptor beta chains drawn from one sample of a study of blood T cell repertoires in COVID-19. Generated by immunoSEQ multiplex PCR, the TCRdb table keeps only in-frame clones and is missing some. The sample lists approximately 250,000 clones, 80% to 90% seen once, with under 4.5% in the top ten. Sequenced input: peripheral blood. The receptors originated from a man aged 45-65 years with acute or convalescent COVID-19. The CDR3 runs from the conserved cysteine through the conserved F or W. D genes are given only for firm matches. Not every row has a clone size; where given, it reads once, few, many or a size class.

d_gene: .; abundance: .; j_gene: TRBJ1-4; v_gene: TRBV2; len: 12; CDR3aa: CASRRGREKLFF; CDR3nt: TGTGCCAGCAGGCGGGGTCGGGAAAAACTGTTTTTT
d_gene: .; abundance: .; j_gene: TRBJ2-7; v_gene: TRBV2; len: 14; CDR3aa: CASSLAPLRYEQYF; CDR3nt: TGTGCCAGCAGTTTGGCCCCTTTACGCTACGAGCAGTACTTC
d_gene: .; abundance: .; j_gene: TRBJ2-1; v_gene: TRBV11-2; len: 13; CDR3aa: CASSPDRYNEQFF; CDR3nt: TGTGCCAGCAGCCCCGACAGATACAATGAGCAGTTCTTC
d_gene: TRBD2; abundance: .; j_gene: TRBJ2-3; v_gene: TRBV6-2/TRBV6-3; len: 20; CDR3aa: CASSYSTSGVKIASTDTQYF; CDR3nt: TGTGCCAGCAGTTACTCGACTAGCGGGGTAAAAATCGCTAGCACAGATACGCAGTATTTT
d_gene: TRBD2; abundance: once; j_gene: TRBJ2-1; v_gene: TRBV13; len: 18; CDR3aa: CASSLEGSGGLSYNEQFF; CDR3nt: TGTGCCAGCAGCTTAGAGGGTAGCGGGGGCCTTTCCTACAATGAGCAGTTCTTC
d_gene: TRBD2; abundance: .; j_gene: TRBJ2-7; v_gene: TRBV28; len: 14; CDR3aa: CASAVATGGYEQYF; CDR3nt: TGTGCCAGCGCCGTGGCTACGGGAGGCTACGAGCAGTACTTC
d_gene: .; abundance: once; j_gene: TRBJ2-5; v_gene: TRBV7-3; len: 15; CDR3aa: CASSATRTDKETQYF; CDR3nt: TGTGCCAGCAGCGCCACCCGGACAGACAAAGAGACCCAGTACTTC
d_gene: .; abundance: .; j_gene: TRBJ2-1; v_gene: TRBV19; len: 15; CDR3aa: CASSISSTSYNEQFF; CDR3nt: TGTGCCAGTAGTATCTCTAGCACGTCCTACAATGAGCAGTTCTTC
d_gene: TRBD1; abundance: .; j_gene: TRBJ1-2; v_gene: TRBV5-4; len: 14; CDR3aa: CASSWGQREYGYTF; CDR3nt: TGTGCCAGCAGCTGGGGACAGAGGGAATATGGCTACACCTTC
d_gene: .; abundance: .; j_gene: TRBJ1-2; v_gene: TRBV27; len: 12; CDR3aa: CASSLTGHGYTF; CDR3nt: TGTGCCAGCAGTCTAACAGGGCACGGCTACACCTTC
d_gene: .; abundance: .; j_gene: TRBJ1-4; v_gene: TRBV20-1; len: 14; CDR3aa: CSASIPGSNEKLFF; CDR3nt: TGCAGTGCTAGTATCCCAGGTTCTAATGAAAAACTGTTTTTT
d_gene: TRBD2; abundance: few; j_gene: TRBJ2-3; v_gene: TRBV6-1; len: 20; CDR3aa: CASSEPRTQRPYMTSGTQYF; CDR3nt: TGTGCCAGCAGTGAGCCGAGAACCCAGAGGCCCTATATGACTAGCGGCACGCAGTATTTT
d_gene: TRBD1; abundance: .; j_gene: TRBJ1-1; v_gene: TRBV27; len: 14; CDR3aa: CASSPGQLNTEAFF; CDR3nt: TGTGCCAGCAGCCCGGGACAGCTGAACACTGAAGCTTTCTTT
d_gene: TRBD1; abundance: .; j_gene: TRBJ1-1; v_gene: TRBV2; len: 16; CDR3aa: CASRRQGGGGGTEAFF; CDR3nt: TGTGCCAGCAGGAGACAGGGAGGAGGGGGTGGTACTGAAGCTTTCTTT
d_gene: TRBD2; abundance: .; j_gene: TRBJ2-7; v_gene: TRBV7-2; len: 15; CDR3aa: CASSWRLAGEDEQYF; CDR3nt: TGTGCCAGCAGCTGGAGACTAGCGGGAGAAGACGAGCAGTACTTC
d_gene: .; abundance: .; j_gene: TRBJ2-3; v_gene: TRBV5-4; len: 15; CDR3aa: CASSPPGGLADTQYF; CDR3nt: TGTGCCAGCAGCCCTCCCGGGGGGCTGGCAGATACGCAGTATTTT
d_gene: TRBD1; abundance: .; j_gene: TRBJ1-6; v_gene: TRBV4-2; len: 15; CDR3aa: CASSQIDRDGGPLHF; CDR3nt: TGTGCCAGCAGCCAAATCGACAGGGATGGTGGACCCCTCCACTTT
d_gene: TRBD2; abundance: once; j_gene: TRBJ2-7; v_gene: TRBV25-1; len: 15; CDR3aa: CASSPPGLGIYEQYF; CDR3nt: TGTGCCAGCAGCCCGCCCGGACTAGGGATCTACGAGCAGTACTTC
d_gene: TRBD2; abundance: .; j_gene: TRBJ2-1; v_gene: TRBV7-3; len: 17; CDR3aa: CASSRTSGGQTYNEQFF; CDR3nt: TGTGCCAGCAGCCGGACTAGCGGGGGGCAAACCTACAATGAGCAGTTCTTC
d_gene: TRBD1; abundance: once; j_gene: TRBJ1-3; v_gene: TRBV3-1/TRBV3-2; len: 17; CDR3aa: CASSLRETGRSGNTIYF; CDR3nt: TGTGCCAGCAGCCTTCGCGAGACAGGGCGCTCTGGAAACACCATATATTTT
d_gene: .; abundance: .; j_gene: TRBJ1-5; v_gene: TRBV12-3/TRBV12-4; len: 12; CDR3aa: CASSLWSQPQHF; CDR3nt: TGTGCCAGCAGTTTATGGAGTCAGCCCCAGCATTTT
d_gene: TRBD2; abundance: .; j_gene: TRBJ2-5; v_gene: TRBV6-5; len: 14; CDR3aa: CASRQLAGLETQYF; CDR3nt: TGTGCCAGCAGGCAACTAGCGGGATTGGAGACCCAGTACTTC
d_gene: TRBD1; abundance: .; j_gene: TRBJ2-2; v_gene: TRBV5-6; len: 16; CDR3aa: CASSSWGQTNTGELFF; CDR3nt: TGTGCCAGCAGCTCCTGGGGACAGACTAACACCGGGGAGCTGTTTTTT
d_gene: .; abundance: few; j_gene: TRBJ1-3; v_gene: TRBV19; len: 15; CDR3aa: CASRSGGTSGNTIYF; CDR3nt: TGTGCCAGTAGATCGGGGGGGACCTCTGGAAACACCATATATTTT
d_gene: .; abundance: .; j_gene: TRBJ1-1; v_gene: TRBV5-6; len: 16; CDR3aa: CASSPNAGTKRPEAFF; CDR3nt: TGTGCCAGCAGCCCGAACGCCGGGACAAAAAGGCCTGAAGCTTTCTTT
d_gene: TRBD1; abundance: .; j_gene: TRBJ2-7; v_gene: TRBV28; len: 16; CDR3aa: CASSFGTGLRGYEQYF; CDR3nt: TGTGCCAGCAGTTTTGGGACAGGGCTTCGTGGCTACGAGCAGTACTTC
d_gene: TRBD2; abundance: .; j_gene: TRBJ2-5; v_gene: TRBV24-1; len: 16; CDR3aa: CATSPGARGAQETQYF; CDR3nt: TGTGCCACCAGTCCCGGGGCGCGGGGGGCTCAAGAGACCCAGTACTTC
d_gene: .; abundance: few; j_gene: TRBJ1-1; v_gene: TRBV7-2; len: 16; CDR3aa: CASSSGGGHLGTEAFF; CDR3nt: TGTGCCAGCAGCTCCGGGGGGGGCCACCTAGGCACTGAAGCTTTCTTT
d_gene: TRBD2; abundance: .; j_gene: TRBJ2-7; v_gene: TRBV4-1; len: 17; CDR3aa: CASSTRFWASGGGEQYF; CDR3nt: TGCGCCAGCAGCACCCGGTTCTGGGCCAGCGGGGGCGGCGAGCAGTACTTC
d_gene: TRBD1; abundance: .; j_gene: TRBJ1-2; v_gene: TRBV6-4; len: 12; CDR3aa: CARIDRAYGYTF; CDR3nt: TGTGCCAGGATCGACAGGGCCTATGGCTACACCTTC
d_gene: TRBD1; abundance: few; j_gene: TRBJ1-1; v_gene: TRBV27; len: 15; CDR3aa: CASSTRQGAITEAFF; CDR3nt: TGTGCCAGCAGTACCCGACAGGGGGCCATCACTGAAGCTTTCTTT
d_gene: .; abundance: .; j_gene: TRBJ1-2; v_gene: TRBV6-5; len: 14; CDR3aa: CASSYTESVGGYTF; CDR3nt: TGTGCCAGCAGTTACACTGAGAGCGTAGGAGGCTACACCTTC
d_gene: .; abundance: .; j_gene: TRBJ2-1; v_gene: TRBV6-5; len: 14; CDR3aa: CASRLLVSYNEQFF; CDR3nt: TGTGCCAGCAGGCTACTAGTCTCCTACAATGAGCAGTTCTTC
d_gene: TRBD2; abundance: .; j_gene: TRBJ2-3; v_gene: TRBV11-2; len: 16; CDR3aa: CASSGGRAVYTDTQYF; CDR3nt: TGTGCCAGCAGCGGCGGGAGGGCCGTTTACACAGATACGCAGTATTTT
d_gene: .; abundance: once; j_gene: TRBJ2-7; v_gene: TRBV5-1; len: 13; CDR3aa: CASSLSPSYEQYF; CDR3nt: TGCGCCAGCAGCTTGAGCCCAAGCTACGAGCAGTACTTC
d_gene: .; abundance: .; j_gene: TRBJ1-1; v_gene: TRBV11-3; len: 15; CDR3aa: CASSLSDRTNTEAFF; CDR3nt: TGTGCCAGCAGCTTATCTGACAGAACGAACACTGAAGCTTTCTTT
d_gene: .; abundance: .; j_gene: TRBJ1-5; v_gene: TRBV29-1; len: 12; CDR3aa: CSVLFGNQPQHF; CDR3nt: TGCAGCGTTCTTTTTGGCAATCAGCCCCAGCATTTT
d_gene: .; abundance: .; j_gene: TRBJ2-7; v_gene: TRBV28; len: 15; CDR3aa: CASCPGKLNFYEQYF; CDR3nt: TGTGCCAGCTGTCCGGGAAAACTGAACTTCTACGAGCAGTACTTC
d_gene: .; abundance: .; j_gene: TRBJ1-2; v_gene: TRBV7-9; len: 13; CDR3aa: CASSSSDGDGYTF; CDR3nt: TGTGCCAGCAGCTCCTCAGACGGGGATGGCTACACCTTC
d_gene: TRBD1; abundance: few; j_gene: TRBJ1-1; v_gene: TRBV10-3; len: 14; CDR3aa: CAIKGQGAGTEAFF; CDR3nt: TGTGCCATCAAGGGACAGGGGGCGGGCACTGAAGCTTTCTTT
d_gene: TRBD1; abundance: .; j_gene: TRBJ1-3; v_gene: TRBV11-2; len: 18; CDR3aa: CASSDPASDRSSGNTIYF; CDR3nt: TGTGCCAGCAGCGACCCCGCCTCGGACAGGAGCTCTGGAAACACCATATATTTT
d_gene: TRBD2; abundance: .; j_gene: TRBJ2-5; v_gene: TRBV7-9; len: 18; CDR3aa: CASSLGVEVAGVKETQYF; CDR3nt: TGTGCCAGCAGCTTAGGGGTTGAGGTAGCGGGCGTCAAAGAGACCCAGTACTTC
d_gene: .; abundance: .; j_gene: TRBJ2-2; v_gene: TRBV7-3; len: 15; CDR3aa: CASSFGQLNTGELFF; CDR3nt: TGTGCCAGCAGCTTTGGACAACTGAACACCGGGGAGCTGTTTTTT
d_gene: .; abundance: .; j_gene: TRBJ2-1; v_gene: TRBV12-5; len: 11; CDR3aa: CASGLAGEQFF; CDR3nt: TGTGCTAGTGGTTTGGCCGGTGAGCAGTTCTTC
d_gene: TRBD1; abundance: .; j_gene: TRBJ2-7; v_gene: TRBV24-1; len: 13; CDR3aa: CATRKTGSYEQYF; CDR3nt: TGTGCCACCAGAAAGACAGGGAGCTACGAGCAGTACTTC
d_gene: .; abundance: once; j_gene: TRBJ1-5; v_gene: TRBV5-6; len: 15; CDR3aa: CASSLGAGSNQPQHF; CDR3nt: TGTGCCAGCAGCTTGGGGGCGGGGAGCAATCAGCCCCAGCATTTT
d_gene: TRBD1; abundance: .; j_gene: TRBJ1-2; v_gene: TRBV25-1; len: 15; CDR3aa: CASSFWTGGIYGYTF; CDR3nt: TGTGCCAGCAGTTTTTGGACAGGGGGTATCTATGGCTACACCTTC
d_gene: TRBD2; abundance: .; j_gene: TRBJ2-1; v_gene: TRBV14; len: 17; CDR3aa: CASSPDRGSGVMYEQFF; CDR3nt: TGTGCCAGCAGCCCCGACCGGGGTAGCGGGGTAATGTATGAGCAGTTCTTC
d_gene: .; abundance: .; j_gene: TRBJ2-7; v_gene: TRBV27; len: 14; CDR3aa: CASSEAGPTYEQYF; CDR3nt: TGTGCCAGCAGCGAGGCGGGGCCCACCTACGAGCAGTACTTC
d_gene: TRBD1; abundance: .; j_gene: TRBJ2-5; v_gene: TRBV6-5; len: 14; CDR3aa: CASSSDRGRETQYF; CDR3nt: TGTGCCAGCAGTTCAGACAGGGGAAGAGAGACCCAGTACTTC
d_gene: .; abundance: .; j_gene: TRBJ1-2; v_gene: TRBV19; len: 12; CDR3aa: CASSATRQDADF; CDR3nt: TGTGCCAGTAGTGCCACTCGACAGGACGCCGACTTC